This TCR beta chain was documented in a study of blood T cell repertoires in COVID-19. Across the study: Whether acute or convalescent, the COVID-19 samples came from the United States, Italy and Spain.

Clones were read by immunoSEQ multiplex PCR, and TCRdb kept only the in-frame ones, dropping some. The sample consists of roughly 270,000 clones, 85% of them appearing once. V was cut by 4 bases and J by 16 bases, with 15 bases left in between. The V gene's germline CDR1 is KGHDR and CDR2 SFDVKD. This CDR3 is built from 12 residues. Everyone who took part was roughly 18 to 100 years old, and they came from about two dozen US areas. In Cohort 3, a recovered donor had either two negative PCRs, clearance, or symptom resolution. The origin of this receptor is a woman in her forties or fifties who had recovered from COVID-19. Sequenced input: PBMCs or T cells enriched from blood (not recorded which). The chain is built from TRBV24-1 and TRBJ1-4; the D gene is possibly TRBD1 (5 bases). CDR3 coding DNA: TGTGCCACCAGTGACTGGGGCGGTACGTGGTTTTTT. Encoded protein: CATSDWGGTWFF.